This T cell receptor (beta chain) originates from a study of blood T cell repertoires in COVID-19. Overall study: T cells, B-cell-depleted T cells, or PBMCs supplied cDNA or gDNA.

Germline CDR1 and CDR2: SGHVS and FQNEAQ. The CDR3 contains 15 residues. Trimming removed 3 bases from V and 0 bases from J, with 9 bases in between. Using immunoSEQ multiplex PCR, the repertoire was profiled, and TCRdb retains in-frame clones only, with some absent. The sample contains 150,000 to 200,000 clones, 79% of which appear only once. The TCR comes from a man in his fifties or sixties with active or convalescent COVID-19. This chain links TRBV7-8 with TRBJ2-1; D uncertain. Specimen: peripheral blood. CDR3 bases: TGTGCCAGCAGCTTGTCCTGGAGCTCCTACAATGAGCAGTTCTTC. Residues: CASSLSWSSYNEQFF.